This T cell receptor (beta chain) was captured by sequencing in a study of response to subunit inactivated influenza vaccine. Each CDR3 protein gets one entry after TCRdb re-called the RT-PCR reads with MiXCR. The table shows about 580,000 distinct CDR3 sequences, with 14% occurring only once. The germline V and J ends were trimmed by 8 bases and 2 bases, with 14 bases remaining between them. This CDR3 spans 14 amino acids. Study findings and constraints: It was suggested by the authors that few new T cells are recruited by each seasonal influenza vaccination.

Points on this clonotype: Its antigen is not identified.

This chain links TRBV23-1 with TRBJ2-3; D unresolved. TRBV23-1 is an open reading frame, and its role is uncertain. The sequencing used PBMCs from blood, collected about 13 days after vaccination. This TCR was recovered from a man aged 45 to 65 who received an inactivated influenza vaccine. The CDR3 coding sequence is TGCGCCAGCTTTCAGACACCGACCACAGATACGCAGTATTTT. Translation gives CASFQTPTTDTQYF.